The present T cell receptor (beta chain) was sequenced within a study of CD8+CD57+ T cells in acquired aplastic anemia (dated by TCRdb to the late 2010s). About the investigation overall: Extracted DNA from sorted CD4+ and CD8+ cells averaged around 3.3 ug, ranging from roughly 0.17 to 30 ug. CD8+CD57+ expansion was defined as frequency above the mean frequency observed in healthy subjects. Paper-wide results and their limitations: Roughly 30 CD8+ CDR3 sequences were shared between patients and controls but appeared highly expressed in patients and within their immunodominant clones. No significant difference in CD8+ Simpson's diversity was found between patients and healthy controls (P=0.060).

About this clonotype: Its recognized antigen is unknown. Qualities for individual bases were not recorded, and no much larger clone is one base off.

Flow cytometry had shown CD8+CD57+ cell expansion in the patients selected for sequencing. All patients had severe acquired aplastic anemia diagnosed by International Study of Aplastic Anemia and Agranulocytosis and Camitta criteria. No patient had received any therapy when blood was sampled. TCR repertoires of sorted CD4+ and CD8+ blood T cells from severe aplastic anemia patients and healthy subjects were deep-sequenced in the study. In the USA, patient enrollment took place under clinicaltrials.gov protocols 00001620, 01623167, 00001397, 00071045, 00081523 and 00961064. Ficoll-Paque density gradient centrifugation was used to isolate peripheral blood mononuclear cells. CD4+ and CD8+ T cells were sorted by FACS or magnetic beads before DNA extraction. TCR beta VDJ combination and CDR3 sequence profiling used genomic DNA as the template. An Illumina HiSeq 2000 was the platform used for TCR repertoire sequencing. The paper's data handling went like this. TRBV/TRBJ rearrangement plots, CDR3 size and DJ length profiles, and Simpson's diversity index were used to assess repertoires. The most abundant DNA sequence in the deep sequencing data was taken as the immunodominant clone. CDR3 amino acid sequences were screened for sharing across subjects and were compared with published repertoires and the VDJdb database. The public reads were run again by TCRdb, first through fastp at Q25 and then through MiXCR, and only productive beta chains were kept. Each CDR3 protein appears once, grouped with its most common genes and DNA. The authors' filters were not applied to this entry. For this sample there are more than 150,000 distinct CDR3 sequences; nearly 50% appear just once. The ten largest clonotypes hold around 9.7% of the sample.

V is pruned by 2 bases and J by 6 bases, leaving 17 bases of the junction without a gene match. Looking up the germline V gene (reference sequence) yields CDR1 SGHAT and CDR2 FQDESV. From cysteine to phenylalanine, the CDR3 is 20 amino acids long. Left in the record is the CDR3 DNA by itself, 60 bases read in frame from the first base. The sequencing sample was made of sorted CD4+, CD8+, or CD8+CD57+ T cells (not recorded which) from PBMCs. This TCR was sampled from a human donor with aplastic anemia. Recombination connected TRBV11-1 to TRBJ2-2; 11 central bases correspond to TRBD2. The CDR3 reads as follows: CASSLLPLAGGFANAGELFF. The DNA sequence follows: TGTGCCAGCAGCTTATTACCCCTAGCGGGAGGATTCGCTAATGCCGGGGAGCTGTTTTTT.